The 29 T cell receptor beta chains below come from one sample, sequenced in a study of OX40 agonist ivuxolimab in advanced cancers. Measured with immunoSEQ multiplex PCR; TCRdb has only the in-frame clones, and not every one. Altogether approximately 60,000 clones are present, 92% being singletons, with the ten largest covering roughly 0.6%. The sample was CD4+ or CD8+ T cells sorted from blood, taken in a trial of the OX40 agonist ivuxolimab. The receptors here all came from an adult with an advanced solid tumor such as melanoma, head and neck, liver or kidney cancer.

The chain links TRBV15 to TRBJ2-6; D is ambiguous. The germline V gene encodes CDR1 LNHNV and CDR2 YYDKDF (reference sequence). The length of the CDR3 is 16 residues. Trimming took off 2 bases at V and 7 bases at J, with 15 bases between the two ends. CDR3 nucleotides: TGTGCCACCAGCAGACCCCTGAGGACCGCCGCCAACGTCCTGACTTTC. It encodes CATSRPLRTAANVLTF.

The CDR3 is CASLYRGINEQYF. DNA of the CDR3: TGTGCCAGCCTCTACAGGGGGATCAACGAGCAGTACTTC. This chain connects TRBV5-6 to TRBJ2-7; 8 nucleotides match TRBD1. The CDR3 length is 13 residues. The ends lost 7 bases at V and 5 bases at J; junction bases unmatched: 8. CDR1 and CDR2 from the germline V gene are SGHDT and YYEEEE. Combining the CDR3 with reference TRBV5-6 and TRBJ2-7 gives the whole variable domain DAGVTQSPTHLIKTRGQQVTLRCSPKSGHDTVSWYQQALGQGPQFIFQYYEEEERQRGNFPDRFSGHQFPNYSSELNVNALLLGDSALYLCASLYRGINEQYFGPGTRLTVT.

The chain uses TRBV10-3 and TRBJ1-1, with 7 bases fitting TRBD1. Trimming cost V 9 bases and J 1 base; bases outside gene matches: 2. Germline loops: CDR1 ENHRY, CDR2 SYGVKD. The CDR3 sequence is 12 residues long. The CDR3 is CAISGGNTEAFF. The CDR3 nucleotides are TGTGCCATATCAGGGGGGAACACTGAAGCTTTCTTT.

In DNA, the CDR3 is TGTGCCAGCAGTTCTGGGCAGGGCGGACAGCCCCAGCATTTT. Its protein product is CASSSGQGGQPQHF. The chain links TRBV6-5 to TRBJ1-5, with D tentatively TRBD1 (5 bases). The CDR3 covers 14 residues. V gave up 4 bases and J gave up 7 bases, with 14 bases separating them. Per germline, CDR1 MNHEY and CDR2 SVGAGI.

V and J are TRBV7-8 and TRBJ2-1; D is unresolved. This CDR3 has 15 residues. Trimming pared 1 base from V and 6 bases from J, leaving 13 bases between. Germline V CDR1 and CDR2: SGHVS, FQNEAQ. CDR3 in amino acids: CASSLGRTTGNEQFF. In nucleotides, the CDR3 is TGTGCCAGCAGCTTAGGACGCACCACCGGCAATGAGCAGTTCTTC.

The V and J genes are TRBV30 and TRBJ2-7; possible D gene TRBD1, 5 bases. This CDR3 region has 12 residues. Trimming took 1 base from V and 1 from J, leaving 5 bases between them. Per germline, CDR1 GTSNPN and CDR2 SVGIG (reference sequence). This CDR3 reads CAWSEGSYEQYF. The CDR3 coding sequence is TGTGCCTGGAGTGAGGGGTCCTACGAGCAGTACTTC.

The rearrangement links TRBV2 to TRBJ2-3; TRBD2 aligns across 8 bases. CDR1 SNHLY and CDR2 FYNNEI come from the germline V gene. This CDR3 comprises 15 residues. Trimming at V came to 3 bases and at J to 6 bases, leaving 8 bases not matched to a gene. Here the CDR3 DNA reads TGTGCCAGCAGTGAGGACGGGAGGGCCTTCGATACGCAGTATTTT. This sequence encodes CASSEDGRAFDTQYF.

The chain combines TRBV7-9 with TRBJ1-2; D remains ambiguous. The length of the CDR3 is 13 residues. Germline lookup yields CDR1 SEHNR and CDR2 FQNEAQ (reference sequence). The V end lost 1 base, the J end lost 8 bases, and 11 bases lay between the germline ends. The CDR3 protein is CASSLVSATGYTF. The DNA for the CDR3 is TGTGCCAGCAGCTTAGTTTCAGCAACGGGCTACACCTTC.

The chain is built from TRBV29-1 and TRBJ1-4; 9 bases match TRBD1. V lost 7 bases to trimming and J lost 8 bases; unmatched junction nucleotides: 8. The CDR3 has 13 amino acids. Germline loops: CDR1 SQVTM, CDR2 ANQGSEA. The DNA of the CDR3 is TGCAGCGCCGGGGACAGGGCGGGGGAAAAACTGTTTTTT. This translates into CSAGDRAGEKLFF.

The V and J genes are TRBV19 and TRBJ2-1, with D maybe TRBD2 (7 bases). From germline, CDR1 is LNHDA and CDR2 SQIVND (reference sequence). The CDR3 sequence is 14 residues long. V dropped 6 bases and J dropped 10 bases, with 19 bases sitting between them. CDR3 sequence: CASSKVGGAIEQFF. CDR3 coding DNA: TGTGCCAGTAGCAAGGTAGGGGGGGCGATCGAGCAGTTCTTC.

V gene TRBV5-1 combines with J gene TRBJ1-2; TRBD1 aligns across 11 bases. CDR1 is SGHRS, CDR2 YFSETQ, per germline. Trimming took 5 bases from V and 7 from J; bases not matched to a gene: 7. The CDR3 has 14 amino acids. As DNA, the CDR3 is TGCGCCAGCAGACTCGAGGGACAGGGGGGTGGCTACACCTTC. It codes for CASRLEGQGGGYTF.

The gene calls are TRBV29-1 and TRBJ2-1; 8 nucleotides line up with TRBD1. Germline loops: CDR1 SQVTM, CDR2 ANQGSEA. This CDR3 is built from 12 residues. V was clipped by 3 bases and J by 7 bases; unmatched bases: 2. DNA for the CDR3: TGCAGCGTTGAGACAGGGGTGAATGAGCAGTTCTTC. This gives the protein CSVETGVNEQFF.

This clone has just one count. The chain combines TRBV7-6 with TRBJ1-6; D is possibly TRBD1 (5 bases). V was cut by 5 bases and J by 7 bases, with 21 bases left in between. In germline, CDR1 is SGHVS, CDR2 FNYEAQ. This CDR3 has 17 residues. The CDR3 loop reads CASSPSTRTGVNSPLHF. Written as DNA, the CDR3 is TGTGCCAGCAGCCCGTCCACACGCACAGGAGTCAATTCACCCCTCCACTTT.

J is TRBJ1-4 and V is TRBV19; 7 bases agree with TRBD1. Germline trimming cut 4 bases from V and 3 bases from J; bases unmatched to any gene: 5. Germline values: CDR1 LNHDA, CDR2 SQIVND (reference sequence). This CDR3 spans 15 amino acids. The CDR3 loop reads CASSKHGTANEKLFF. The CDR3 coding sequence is TGTGCCAGTAGTAAACATGGGACAGCTAATGAAAAACTGTTTTTT.

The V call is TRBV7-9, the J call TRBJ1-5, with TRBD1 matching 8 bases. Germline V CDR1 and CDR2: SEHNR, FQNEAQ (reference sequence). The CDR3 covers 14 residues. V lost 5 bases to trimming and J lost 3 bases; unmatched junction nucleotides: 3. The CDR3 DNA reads TGTGCCAGCAGCGTGACAGGGGACAATCAGCCCCAGCATTTT. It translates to CASSVTGDNQPQHF.

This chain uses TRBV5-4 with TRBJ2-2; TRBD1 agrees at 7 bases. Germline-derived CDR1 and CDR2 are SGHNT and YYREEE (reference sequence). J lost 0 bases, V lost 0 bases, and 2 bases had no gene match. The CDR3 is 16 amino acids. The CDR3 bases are TGTGCCAGCAGCTTGGAAACAGGGGCGAACACCGGGGAGCTGTTTTTT. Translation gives CASSLETGANTGELFF.

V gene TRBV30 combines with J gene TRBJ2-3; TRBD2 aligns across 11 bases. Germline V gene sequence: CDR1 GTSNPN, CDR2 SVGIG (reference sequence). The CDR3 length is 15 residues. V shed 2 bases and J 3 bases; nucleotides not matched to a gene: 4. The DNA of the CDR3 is TGTGCCTGGAGTCCGGCTAGCGGGAGGACAGATACGCAGTATTTT. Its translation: CAWSPASGRTDTQYF.

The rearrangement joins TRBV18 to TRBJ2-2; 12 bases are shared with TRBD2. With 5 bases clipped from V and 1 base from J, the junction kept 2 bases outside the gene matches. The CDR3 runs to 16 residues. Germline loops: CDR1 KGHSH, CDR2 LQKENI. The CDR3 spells CASSTTSGGNTGELFF. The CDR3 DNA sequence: TGTGCCAGCTCAACGACTAGCGGGGGGAACACCGGGGAGCTGTTTTTT.

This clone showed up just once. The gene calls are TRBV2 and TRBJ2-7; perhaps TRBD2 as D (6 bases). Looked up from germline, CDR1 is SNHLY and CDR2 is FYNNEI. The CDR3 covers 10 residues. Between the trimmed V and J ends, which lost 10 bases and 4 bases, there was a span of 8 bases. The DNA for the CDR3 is TGTGCCACGGGGGTTTACGAGCAGTACTTC. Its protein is CATGVYEQYF.

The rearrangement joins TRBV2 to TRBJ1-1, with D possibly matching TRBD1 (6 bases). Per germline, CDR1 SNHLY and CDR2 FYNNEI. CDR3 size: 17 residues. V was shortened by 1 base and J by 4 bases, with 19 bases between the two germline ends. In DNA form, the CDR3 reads TGTGCCAGCAGTGAAGGCGGGGCTGGGGTAGGGGGCACTGAAGCTTTCTTT. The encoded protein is CASSEGGAGVGGTEAFF. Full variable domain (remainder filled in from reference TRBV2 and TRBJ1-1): EPEVTQTPSHQVTQMGQEVILRCVPISNHLYFYWYRQILGQKVEFLVSFYNNEISEKSEIFDDQFSVERPDGSNFTLKIRSTKLEDSAMYFCASSEGGAGVGGTEAFFGQGTRLTVV.

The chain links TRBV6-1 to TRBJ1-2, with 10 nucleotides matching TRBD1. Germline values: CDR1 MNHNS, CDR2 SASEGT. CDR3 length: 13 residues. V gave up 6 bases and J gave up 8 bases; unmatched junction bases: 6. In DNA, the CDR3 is TGTGCCAGCAGGGACAGGGGGGCGAGGGGCTACACCTTC. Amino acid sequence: CASRDRGARGYTF.

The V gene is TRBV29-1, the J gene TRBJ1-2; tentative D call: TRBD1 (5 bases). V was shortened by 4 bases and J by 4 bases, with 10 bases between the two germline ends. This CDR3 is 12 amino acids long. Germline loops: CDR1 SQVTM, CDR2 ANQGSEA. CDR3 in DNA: TGCAGCGTTGTCGAGGGGATCTATGGCTACACCTTC. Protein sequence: CSVVEGIYGYTF.

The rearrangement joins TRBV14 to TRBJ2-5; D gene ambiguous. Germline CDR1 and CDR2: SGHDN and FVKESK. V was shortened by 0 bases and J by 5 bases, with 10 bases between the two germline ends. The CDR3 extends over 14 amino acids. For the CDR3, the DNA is TGTGCCAGCAGCCAAGATCTGGGGTTGGAGACCCAGTACTTC. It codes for CASSQDLGLETQYF.

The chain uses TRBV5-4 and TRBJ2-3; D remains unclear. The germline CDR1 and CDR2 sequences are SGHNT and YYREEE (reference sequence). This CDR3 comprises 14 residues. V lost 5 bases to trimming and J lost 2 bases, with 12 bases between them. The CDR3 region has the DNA TGTGCCAGCAGGCTGGGGTGGAACACAGATACGCAGTATTTT. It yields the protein CASRLGWNTDTQYF.

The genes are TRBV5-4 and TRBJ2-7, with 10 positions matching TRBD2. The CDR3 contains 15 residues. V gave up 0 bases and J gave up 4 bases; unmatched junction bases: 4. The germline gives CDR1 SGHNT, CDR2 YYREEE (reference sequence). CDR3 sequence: CASSLGTSGSYEQYF. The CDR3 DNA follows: TGTGCCAGCAGCTTGGGGACTAGCGGATCGTACGAGCAGTACTTC.

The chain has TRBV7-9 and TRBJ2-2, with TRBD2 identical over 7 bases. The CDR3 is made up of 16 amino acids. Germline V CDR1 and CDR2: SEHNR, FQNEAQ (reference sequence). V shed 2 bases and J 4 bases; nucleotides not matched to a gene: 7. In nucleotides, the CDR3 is TGTGCCAGCAGCTTAAGGGCTAGCGGCAGCACCGGGGAGCTGTTTTTT. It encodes CASSLRASGSTGELFF.

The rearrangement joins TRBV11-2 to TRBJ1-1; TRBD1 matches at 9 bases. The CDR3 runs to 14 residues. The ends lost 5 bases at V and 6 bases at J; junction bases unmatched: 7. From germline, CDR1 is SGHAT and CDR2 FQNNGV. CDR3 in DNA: TGTGCCAGCAGCCCAGGACAGGGGTTCGCTGAAGCTTTCTTT. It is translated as CASSPGQGFAEAFF.

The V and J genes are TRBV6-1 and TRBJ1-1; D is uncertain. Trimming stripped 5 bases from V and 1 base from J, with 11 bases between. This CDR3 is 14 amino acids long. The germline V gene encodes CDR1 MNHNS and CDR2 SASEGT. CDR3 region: CASSPTYRNTEAFF. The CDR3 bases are TGTGCCAGCAGTCCGACGTATCGGAACACTGAAGCTTTCTTT.

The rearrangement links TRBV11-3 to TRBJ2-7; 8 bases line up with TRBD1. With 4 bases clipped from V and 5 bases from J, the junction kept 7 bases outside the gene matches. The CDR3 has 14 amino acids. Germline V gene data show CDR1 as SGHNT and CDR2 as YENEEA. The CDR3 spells CASSYGQGVNEQYF. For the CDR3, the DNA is TGTGCCAGCAGCTACGGACAGGGCGTAAACGAGCAGTACTTC. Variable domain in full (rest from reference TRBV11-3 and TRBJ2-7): EAGVVQSPRYKIIEKKQPVAFWCNPISGHNTLYWYLQNLGQGPELLIRYENEEAVDDSQLPKDRFSAERLKGVDSTLKIQPAELGDSAVYLCASSYGQGVNEQYFGPGTRLTVT.